These 17 T cell receptor beta chains came from one sample sequenced in a study of technical replicates of blood from a handful of donors (dated by TCRdb to about 2017). The library came from the immunoSEQ multiplex PCR assay. In its TCRdb copy, this immuneACCESS table keeps in-frame sequences only and misses some clones. Where compared with another copy, unresolved V genes explain less than half of these, and the others have no known cause. Here the sample has more than 75,000 clones; 65% to 90% occur a single time. Around 5% of the sample rests with the top ten. The source material was PBMCs. Source of these receptors: a human donor in good health. Some clones in this sample may be carry-over from other donors' samples.

Only one count was recorded for this clone. V and J are TRBV5-4 and TRBJ2-4; D ambiguous. Trimming cost V 4 bases and J 0 bases, with 8 bases left between them. The CDR3 sequence is 14 residues long. Germline V CDR1 and CDR2: SGHNT, YYREEE (reference sequence). CDR3 in amino acids: CASSPTIAKNIQYF. The CDR3 nucleotides read TGTGCCAGCAGCCCTACTATAGCCAAAAACATTCAGTACTTC.

The rearrangement uses TRBV5-4 and TRBJ2-2; no reliable D call. Germline-derived CDR1 and CDR2 are SGHNT and YYREEE (reference sequence). This CDR3 has 12 residues. V was cut by 4 bases and J by 1 base, with 2 bases left in between. CDR3 amino acids: CASSQNTGELFF. CDR3 nucleotides: TGTGCCAGCAGCCAGAACACCGGGGAGCTGTTTTTT.

The V call is TRBV7-8, the J call TRBJ2-1, with 7 bases fitting TRBD2. The V gene's germline CDR1 is SGHVS and CDR2 FQNEAQ. Trimming at V came to 2 bases and at J to 12 bases, leaving 10 bases not matched to a gene. This CDR3 is built from 14 residues. The CDR3 spells CASSLQLTSLGQFF. The CDR3 region has the DNA TGTGCCAGCAGCTTACAATTGACTAGCTTGGGGCAGTTCTTC.

The genes are TRBV19 and TRBJ2-1, with 14 positions matching TRBD2. The CDR3 contains 19 residues. The junction had 12 bases not matched to a gene; V was cut back by 0 bases and J by 8 bases. Germline CDR1 reads LNHDA; CDR2 reads SQIVND (reference sequence). The CDR3: CASSIDAYGLAGGQDEQFF. CDR3 in DNA: TGTGCCAGTAGTATAGATGCATACGGACTAGCGGGGGGCCAGGATGAGCAGTTCTTC.

The V gene is TRBV11-2, the J gene TRBJ2-7, with D tentatively TRBD2 (5 bases). This CDR3 spans 14 amino acids. Trimming cost V 4 bases and J 5 bases, with 15 bases left between them. The germline V gene encodes CDR1 SGHAT and CDR2 FQNNGV. The CDR3 sequence is CASSSYRGIDEQYF. The CDR3 DNA is TGTGCCAGCAGCTCCTACAGAGGGATCGACGAGCAGTACTTC.

The chain links TRBV4-3 to TRBJ2-4; 9 nucleotides match TRBD1. The V and J ends lost 0 bases and 4 bases, in that order; junction bases with no gene match: 4. Germline CDR1 and CDR2: LGHNA and YSLEER. The CDR3 covers 16 residues. CDR3 DNA: TGCGCCAGCAGCCAAGATCGGGGACAGGGTAAAAACATTCAGTACTTC. Translated: CASSQDRGQGKNIQYF.

This rearrangement joins TRBV5-4 to TRBJ1-2; 7 nucleotides line up with TRBD1. Looked up from germline, CDR1 is SGHNT and CDR2 is YYREEE (reference sequence). V lost 5 bases to trimming and J lost 2 bases; unmatched junction nucleotides: 3. This CDR3 contains 13 residues. CDR3 sequence: CASRLGQNYGYTF. The DNA for the CDR3 is TGTGCCAGCAGACTGGGACAGAACTATGGCTACACCTTC.

The V and J genes are TRBV5-1 and TRBJ1-5; 7 nucleotides agree with TRBD1. The length of the CDR3 is 15 residues. V lost 7 bases, J lost 7 bases, and 14 bases stayed unmatched. The germline CDR1 and CDR2 sequences are SGHRS and YFSETQ. The CDR3 here is CASQTSGTDYQPQHF. The CDR3 DNA reads as TGCGCCAGCCAGACTTCCGGGACAGACTACCAGCCCCAGCATTTT.

The rearrangement joins TRBV27 to TRBJ2-1; 10 bases are a match to TRBD2. CDR3 length: 14 residues. Germline assignment: CDR1 MNHEY and CDR2 SMNVEV (reference sequence). V was pared by 8 bases and J by 15 bases, with 16 bases of the junction left unmatched. The CDR3 DNA reads as TGTGCCAGCCAGCCGGGACTAGCGCCAGCACGGGGGTTCTTC. Encoded protein: CASQPGLAPARGFF.

This clone was seen just once. The chain links TRBV2 to TRBJ1-1; maybe TRBD1 (5 bases). The V and J ends lost 7 bases and 7 bases respectively, with 22 bases between them. The CDR3 runs 15 residues. CDR1 is SNHLY and CDR2 is FYNNEI in the germline V gene. Written as DNA, the CDR3 is TGTGCCAGCACCTCACGGCAGGGCGCTTATAATGAAGCTTTCTTT. The encoded protein is CASTSRQGAYNEAFF.

This clone is a singleton in its sample. The V gene is TRBV6-1, the J gene TRBJ1-6; D is unclear. This CDR3 spans 15 amino acids. Germline V lookup: CDR1 MNHNS, CDR2 SASEGT. The V gene lost 1 base and the J gene lost 9 bases, with 13 bases spanning the gap. The CDR3 sequence is CASSEVDRVGSPLHF. CDR3 bases: TGTGCCAGCAGTGAAGTTGATCGGGTAGGTTCACCCCTCCACTTT.

This chain links TRBV7-9 with TRBJ2-7; the match to TRBD2 covers 12 bases. The germline CDR1 and CDR2 sequences are SEHNR and FQNEAQ (reference sequence). V shed 5 bases, J shed 7 bases, and the junction held 6 bases outside the gene matches. The CDR3 length is 14 residues. CDR3 amino acids: CASSIGTSGFEQYF. DNA for the CDR3: TGTGCCAGCAGCATTGGGACTAGCGGGTTTGAGCAGTACTTC.

The chain employs TRBV27 and TRBJ1-6, with unresolved D. Germline values: CDR1 MNHEY, CDR2 SMNVEV (reference sequence). Between the trimmed V and J ends, which lost 4 bases and 0 bases, there was a span of 13 bases. The CDR3 runs 17 residues. CDR3 protein: CASSSTSRSSYNSPLHF. The CDR3 DNA reads as TGTGCCAGCAGTTCAACGAGCAGGTCCTCCTATAATTCACCCCTCCACTTT.

The rearrangement joins TRBV6-4 to TRBJ2-3; 8 bases line up with TRBD2. The V segment lost 0 bases and the J segment 4 bases; nucleotides outside the gene matches: 0. CDR1 and CDR2 from the germline V gene are MRHNA and SNTAGT. The CDR3 has 14 amino acids. The CDR3 DNA reads TGTGCCAGCAGTGACTCGCGGGGGGCAGATACGCAGTATTTT. Its protein product is CASSDSRGADTQYF.

This clone was observed a handful of times. The chain links TRBV6-5 to TRBJ1-1; D may be TRBD1 (5 bases). The CDR3 consists of 15 residues. Trimming took off 0 bases at V and 1 base at J, with 9 bases between the two ends. Per germline, CDR1 MNHEY and CDR2 SVGAGI. CDR3 sequence (DNA): TGTGCCAGCAGTTACTCGGGGGGGAGGAACACTGAAGCTTTCTTT. As protein: CASSYSGGRNTEAFF.

This clone showed up just a few times. The genes are TRBV6-4 and TRBJ1-1; a possible D gene is TRBD1 (6 bases). There are 14 residues in the CDR3. Germline CDR1 MRHNA, CDR2 SNTAGT. Deletions cut 7 bases from V and 0 bases from J, with 12 bases between. The CDR3 DNA sequence: TGTGCCAGCAAAAATACAGGGATGAACACTGAAGCTTTCTTT. Translation: CASKNTGMNTEAFF.

The chain is built from TRBV5-1 and TRBJ2-7; D gene uncertain. The CDR3 has 13 residues. V lost 6 bases and J 3 bases, leaving 13 bases between the germline ends. The germline V gene encodes CDR1 SGHRS and CDR2 YFSETQ. The CDR3 bases are TGCGCCAGCACCCCACCCTCTAACTACGAGCAGTACTTC. This encodes CASTPPSNYEQYF.